One and the same sample provided the 11 T cell receptor beta chains below, sequenced in a study of CD4 T cells in relation to SARS-CoV-2 and coronaviruses. These receptors have no known antigen. CD4+ T cells from unexposed donors were obtained before the COVID-19 pandemic (2011-2018). Isolation of CD4+ T cells took place after about 10 days in culture. The protocol was immunoSEQ multiplex PCR, while the TCRdb copy is restricted to in-frame clones and leaves out a portion. This table has about 18,000 clones, about 72% appearing once. Specimen: CD4+ T cells from PBMCs, cultured in vitro. These TCRs come from a human donor in good health.

This clone showed up just a few times. The chain has TRBV25-1 and TRBJ2-7; D unresolved. Germline V gene data show CDR1 as MGHDK and CDR2 as SYGVNS. Trimming left V 5 bases short and J 3 bases short, with 11 bases between. The CDR3 is 13 amino acids. CDR3: CASSRQEFYEQYF. Here the CDR3 DNA reads TGTGCCAGCAGTCGGCAGGAATTCTACGAGCAGTACTTC.

This chain uses TRBV19 with TRBJ1-5; a weak D match, TRBD1 (5 bases). V shed 5 bases and J shed 0 bases, with 14 bases lying between them. Germline CDR1 LNHDA, CDR2 SQIVND (reference sequence). This CDR3 has 16 residues. The CDR3 coding sequence is TGTGCCAGTAGTGTCGCCGGACACCTTAGCAATCAGCCCCAGCATTTT. Protein sequence: CASSVAGHLSNQPQHF.

This rearrangement joins TRBV6-9 to TRBJ2-7, with a possible D match to TRBD1 (7 bases). The germline CDR1 and CDR2 sequences are MNHGY and SVAAGI. The ends were cut back, 1 base at V and 5 bases at J, with 15 bases in the middle. The CDR3 has 15 amino acids. The CDR3 sequence: CASSYFQRRGHEQYF. In DNA, the CDR3 is TGTGCCAGCAGTTATTTCCAGCGGAGGGGGCACGAGCAGTACTTC.

The genes are TRBV6-5 and TRBJ1-2; D perhaps matches TRBD1 (6 bases). The CDR3 covers 12 residues. CDR1 is MNHEY, CDR2 SVGAGI, per germline. V lost 11 bases to trimming and J lost 7 bases, with 17 bases between them. CDR3 region: CACWSGGGGYTF. In DNA form, the CDR3 reads TGTGCCTGTTGGTCTGGGGGCGGTGGCTACACCTTC.

The gene calls are TRBV12-3 or TRBV12-4 and TRBJ2-5, with D unresolved. The CDR3 has 13 residues. V shed 1 base and J shed 2 bases, with 5 bases lying between them. CDR3 loop: CASSLGGQETQYF. The CDR3 region has the DNA TGTGCCAGCAGTTTAGGGGGACAAGAGACCCAGTACTTC.

The chain combines TRBV27 with TRBJ2-1; 11 positions match TRBD2. The CDR3 loop spans 16 amino acids. The germline V gene encodes CDR1 MNHEY and CDR2 SMNVEV (reference sequence). V lost 5 bases, J lost 2 bases, and 5 bases stayed unmatched. Written as DNA, the CDR3 is TGTGCCAGCAGTCCTGGGACTAGCGGAGCCTACAATGAGCAGTTCTTC. Its protein is CASSPGTSGAYNEQFF.

The chain joins TRBV5-1 to TRBJ1-3, with a tentative D call TRBD1 (5 bases). Trimming pared 5 bases from V and 4 bases from J, leaving 16 bases between. Per the germline V gene, CDR1 is SGHRS and CDR2 is YFSETQ. The CDR3 spans 15 residues. The CDR3 DNA reads as TGCGCCAGCAGGACTGGGCCAGGGTCAGGAAACACCATATATTTT. Translated, it gives CASRTGPGSGNTIYF.

The J gene is TRBJ2-3, the V gene TRBV10-1; unclear D gene. The germline gives CDR1 WNHNN, CDR2 SYGVQD (reference sequence). The CDR3 is 13 residues long. Deletions cut 5 bases from V and 6 bases from J, with 12 bases between. DNA for the CDR3: TGCGCCAGCAGTCTGAAGCTACTGGATACGCAGTATTTT. Its translation: CASSLKLLDTQYF.

The chain links TRBV6-2 or TRBV6-3 to TRBJ2-5, with D perhaps assigned TRBD1 or TRBD2 (5 bases each). The CDR3 runs to 17 residues. Trimming pared 2 bases from V and 4 bases from J, leaving 20 bases between. Germline CDR1 and CDR2: MNHEY and SVGEGT. CDR3 nucleotide sequence: TGTGCCAGCAGTTACGGGGCTCGGGCCTCGCGGGTAGAGACCCAGTACTTC. The encoded protein is CASSYGARASRVETQYF.

The V gene is TRBV14, the J gene TRBJ2-7; D is possibly TRBD1 (5 bases). The V gene's germline CDR1 is SGHDN and CDR2 FVKESK. This CDR3 spans 16 amino acids. Trimming shortened V by 0 bases and J by 1 base, and 13 bases separated the two germline ends. CDR3 sequence: CASSQEGRVMSYEQYF. The CDR3 nucleotides read TGTGCCAGCAGCCAAGAAGGCAGGGTAATGTCCTACGAGCAGTACTTC.

The genes are TRBV29-1 and TRBJ1-3; unclear D gene. Germline V CDR1 and CDR2: SQVTM, ANQGSEA. V was pared by 7 bases and J by 0 bases, with 10 bases between. The CDR3 contains 13 residues. CDR3 loop: CSGRRSSGNTIYF. CDR3 nucleotides: TGCAGCGGAAGACGGAGCTCTGGAAACACCATATATTTT. The complete variable domain, with remaining parts taken from reference TRBV29-1 and TRBJ1-3, reads SAVISQKPSRDICQRGTSLTIQCQVDSQVTMMFWYRQQPGQSLTLIATANQGSEATYESGFVIDKFPISRPNLTFSTLTVSNMSPEDSSIYLCSGRRSSGNTIYFGEGSWLTVV.